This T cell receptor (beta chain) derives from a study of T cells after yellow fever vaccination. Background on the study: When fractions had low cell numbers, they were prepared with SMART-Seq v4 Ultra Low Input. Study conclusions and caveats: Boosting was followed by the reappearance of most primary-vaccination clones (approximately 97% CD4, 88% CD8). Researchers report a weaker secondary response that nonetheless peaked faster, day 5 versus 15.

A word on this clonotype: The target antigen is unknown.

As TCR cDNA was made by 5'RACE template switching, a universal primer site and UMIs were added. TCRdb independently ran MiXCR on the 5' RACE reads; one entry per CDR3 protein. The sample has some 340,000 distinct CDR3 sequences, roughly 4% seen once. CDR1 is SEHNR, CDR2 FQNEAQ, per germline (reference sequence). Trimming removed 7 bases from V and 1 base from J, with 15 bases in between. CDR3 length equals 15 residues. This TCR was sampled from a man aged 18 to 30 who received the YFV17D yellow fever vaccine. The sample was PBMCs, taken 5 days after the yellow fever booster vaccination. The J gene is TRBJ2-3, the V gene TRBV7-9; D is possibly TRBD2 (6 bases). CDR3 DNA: TGTGCCAGCACACTCGCGGGGTTTGGCACAGATACGCAGTATTTT. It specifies CASTLAGFGTDTQYF.